Each of the 22 T cell receptor beta chains below was sequenced from the same sample in a study of blood T cells in healthy people across ages. Primers used in a second PCR of roughly 6 to 11 cycles were a sample-barcoded 5' primer and a J-beta primer mix. Each CDR3 protein is one row after TCRdb ran MiXCR on the 5' RACE reads. The sample consists of over a million distinct CDR3 sequences, approximately 38% of them appearing once. The specimen sequenced was blood. The receptors shown here come from a woman aged 18-29 years in good health.

The rearrangement joins TRBV28 to TRBJ2-1; D is perhaps TRBD1 or TRBD2 (5 bases each). Trimming pared 6 bases from V and 8 bases from J, leaving 20 bases between. The germline CDR1 and CDR2 sequences are MDHEN and SYDVKM. This CDR3 is 15 amino acids long. The CDR3 region is CASSIPGTHRDEQFF. For the CDR3, the DNA is TGTGCCAGCAGCATCCCCGGGACCCACCGCGATGAGCAGTTCTTC.

This clonotype was counted a few times. The V gene is TRBV27, the J gene TRBJ2-1, with TRBD2 matching 8 bases. This CDR3 is 16 amino acids long. Germline V gene lookup returns CDR1 MNHEY and CDR2 SMNVEV (reference sequence). Trimming cost V 0 bases and J 8 bases; bases outside gene matches: 9. Here the CDR3 reads CASSLSVGGGRHEQFF. CDR3 DNA: TGTGCCAGCAGTTTATCGGTCGGCGGGGGGAGGCATGAGCAGTTCTTC.

The V call is TRBV7-9, the J call TRBJ1-1; no clear D. Trimming removed 0 bases from V and 1 base from J, with 9 bases in between. The CDR3 has 15 residues. In germline, CDR1 is SEHNR, CDR2 FQNEAQ (reference sequence). In DNA form, the CDR3 reads TGTGCCAGCAGCTTAGCGAACACCGCGAACACTGAAGCTTTCTTT. Translating it yields CASSLANTANTEAFF.

The chain is built from TRBV6-5 and TRBJ1-4; no definite D call. CDR1 MNHEY and CDR2 SVGAGI come from the germline V gene. The CDR3 is 15 residues long. Trimming shortened V by 0 bases and J by 1 base, and 6 bases separated the two germline ends. The CDR3 sequence is CASSYSEGTNEKLFF. The CDR3 DNA sequence: TGTGCCAGCAGTTACTCGGAGGGAACTAATGAAAAACTGTTTTTT.

This clonotype was counted ten times or more. V usage is TRBV5-6 and J usage is TRBJ2-3, with 8 bases that match TRBD2. Per germline, CDR1 SGHDT and CDR2 YYEEEE. The CDR3 is 15 residues long. The trim removed 3 bases at V and 5 bases at J, leaving 8 bases unmatched. CDR3 DNA sequence: TGTGCCAGCAGCTCCGGGACTAGGAGAGAAGATACGCAGTATTTT. Amino acids: CASSSGTRREDTQYF.

The chain has TRBV24-1 and TRBJ2-3; a weak D match, TRBD1 (6 bases). In germline, CDR1 is KGHDR, CDR2 SFDVKD. V dropped 4 bases and J dropped 2 bases, with 15 bases sitting between them. This CDR3 contains 16 residues. CDR3: CATSDGRGGLTDTQYF. In DNA form, the CDR3 reads TGTGCCACCAGTGACGGGCGAGGGGGTCTCACAGATACGCAGTATTTT.

V gene TRBV20-1 combines with J gene TRBJ1-3; D remains unclear. V was clipped by 6 bases and J by 4 bases, with 10 bases between them. CDR3 length equals 12 residues. Germline loops: CDR1 DFQATT, CDR2 SNEGSKA (reference sequence). Here the CDR3 reads CSAPTLGNTIYF. DNA of the CDR3: TGCAGTGCCCCAACACTCGGAAACACCATATATTTT.

This clonotype was seen a handful of times. This sequence joins TRBV20-1 and TRBJ2-7; D is perhaps TRBD1 or TRBD2 (5 bases each). Germline values: CDR1 DFQATT, CDR2 SNEGSKA (reference sequence). The CDR3 length is 15 residues. Trimming left V 2 bases short and J 2 bases short, with 16 bases between. In DNA, the CDR3 is TGCAGTGCTAGATCCGGGGCCCTGGGGCCCTACGAGCAGTACTTC. Protein product: CSARSGALGPYEQYF.

This clonotype occurred a few times. The chain employs TRBV5-1 and TRBJ2-1; 9 nucleotides agree with TRBD2. This CDR3 comprises 15 residues. Trimming took 6 bases from V and 4 from J; bases not matched to a gene: 8. The germline V gene encodes CDR1 SGHRS and CDR2 YFSETQ. This CDR3 reads CASTRRLAAYNEQFF. CDR3 bases: TGCGCCAGCACCAGAAGACTAGCGGCATACAATGAGCAGTTCTTC.

The V gene is TRBV5-1, the J gene TRBJ2-1; 10 bases fit TRBD2. V lost 1 base and J lost 9; bases outside the gene matches: 7. The length of the CDR3 is 15 residues. CDR1 SGHRS and CDR2 YFSETQ come from the germline V gene. This CDR3 reads CASSLNTAGGSEQFF. The CDR3 DNA sequence: TGCGCCAGCAGCTTGAATACAGCGGGGGGGTCTGAGCAGTTCTTC.

The V call is TRBV9, the J call TRBJ1-5; 8 nucleotides match TRBD1. Germline V gene data show CDR1 as SGDLS and CDR2 as YYNGEE. The CDR3 consists of 14 residues. The J segment lost 7 bases and the V segment lost 3 bases, leaving 6 bases of the junction unmatched. The CDR3 sequence is CASSEQGAGQPQHF. The CDR3 nucleotides read TGTGCCAGCAGCGAGCAGGGGGCCGGGCAGCCCCAGCATTTT.

A few counts support this clonotype. The chain combines TRBV10-3 with TRBJ2-3, with a tentative D call TRBD2 (6 bases). The CDR3 has 15 residues. CDR1 and CDR2 (germline): ENHRY, SYGVKD. Trimming took off 5 bases at V and 2 bases at J, with 14 bases between the two ends. In DNA, the CDR3 is TGTGCCATCAGTTCAGCGGGCCCCGACACAGATACGCAGTATTTT. It specifies CAISSAGPDTDTQYF.

This clonotype was counted between two and nine times. The chain recombines TRBV6-5 with TRBJ1-1; D is possibly TRBD1 (6 bases). The CDR3 spans 14 residues. Germline V gene data show CDR1 as MNHEY and CDR2 as SVGAGI. Between the trimmed V and J ends, which lost 2 bases and 1 base, there was a span of 8 bases. Written as DNA, the CDR3 is TGTGCCAGCAGTTACATGGGGGCGAACACTGAAGCTTTCTTT. It translates to CASSYMGANTEAFF.

The chain couples TRBV7-2 to TRBJ2-7, with TRBD2 matching over 9 bases. The length of the CDR3 is 11 residues. J lost 7 bases, V lost 8 bases, and 3 bases had no gene match. The germline V gene encodes CDR1 SGHTA and CDR2 FQGNSA. For the CDR3, the DNA is TGTGCCAGCGGGACTAGCAGGGAGCAGTACTTC. Translating gives CASGTSREQYF.

This clonotype has more than one count but fewer than ten. The J gene is TRBJ2-5, the V gene TRBV24-1, with TRBD1 matching 7 bases. The J call may be wrong; the DNA end is better matched by TRBJ2-7. The CDR3 runs 12 residues. CDR1 is KGHDR, CDR2 SFDVKD, per germline. CDR3 nucleotide sequence: TGTGCCACCAGTGAGGGACAGACCGAGCAGTACTTC. Its translation: CATSEGQTEQYF.

This clonotype was counted between two and nine times. The chain recombines TRBV7-3 with TRBJ2-1, with 13 bases matching TRBD2. The CDR3 consists of 18 residues. V shed 1 base and J 5 bases; nucleotides not matched to a gene: 8. The germline gives CDR1 SGHTA, CDR2 FQGTGA. Here the CDR3 reads CASSLIRDGTSGDNEQFF. The CDR3 DNA sequence: TGTGCCAGCAGCTTAATAAGAGATGGGACTAGCGGGGACAATGAGCAGTTCTTC.

This chain joins TRBV5-1 and TRBJ2-7; no reliable D call. The CDR3 runs 15 residues. Germline CDR1 and CDR2: SGHRS and YFSETQ. V lost 0 bases, J lost 5 bases, and 15 bases lay in between. CDR3 sequence (DNA): TGCGCCAGCAGCTTGGTCCATCCCCTCGATGACGAGCAGTACTTC. Protein product: CASSLVHPLDDEQYF. The complete variable domain, with remaining parts taken from reference TRBV5-1 and TRBJ2-7, reads KAGVTQTPRYLIKTRGQQVTLSCSPISGHRSVSWYQQTPGQGLQFLFEYFSETQRNKGNFPGRFSGRQFSNSRSEMNVSTLELGDSALYLCASSLVHPLDDEQYFGPGTRLTVT.

The chain combines TRBV20-1 with TRBJ2-7, with a possible D match to TRBD1 (5 bases). The J call is uncertain, as TRBJ2-5 better fits the DNA end. Germline loops: CDR1 DFQATT, CDR2 SNEGSKA (reference sequence). The CDR3 consists of 10 residues. CDR3 bases: TGCAGTGCCCCAGGGGAGACCCAGTACTTC. It encodes CSAPGETQYF.

This clonotype was seen more than once but under ten times. The chain has TRBV10-3 and TRBJ2-7, with D unclear. V was clipped by 1 base and J by 1 base, with 14 bases between them. Germline values: CDR1 ENHRY, CDR2 SYGVKD. The CDR3 extends over 16 amino acids. The CDR3 loop is CAISEFSGKTSYEQYF. CDR3 coding DNA: TGTGCCATCAGTGAGTTCTCGGGTAAAACTTCCTACGAGCAGTACTTC.

In its sample, this clonotype was seen a few times. This chain joins TRBV9 and TRBJ2-6, with D perhaps matching TRBD2 (6 bases). Germline CDR1 is SGDLS and CDR2 is YYNGEE. The germline V and J ends were trimmed by 0 bases and 0 bases, with 19 bases remaining between them. The CDR3 contains 20 residues. The CDR3 DNA reads as TGTGCCAGCAGCGTAGCTGGAGGGACCAACCCACTCTCTGGGGCCAACGTCCTGACTTTC. As protein: CASSVAGGTNPLSGANVLTF.

This sequence joins TRBV3-1 and TRBJ2-5; tentative D call: TRBD2 (6 bases). This CDR3 has 13 amino acids. The germline gives CDR1 LGHDT, CDR2 YNNKEL (reference sequence). The V end was cut by 2 bases, the J end by 13 bases, with 17 bases between. The CDR3 DNA reads as TGTGCCAGCAGCCAAAAGGACGGAGGGACTCGGTACTTC. Translated, it gives CASSQKDGGTRYF.

This clonotype occurred once. This chain uses TRBV25-1 with TRBJ1-2, with 8 positions matching TRBD1. Per germline, CDR1 MGHDK and CDR2 SYGVNS. This CDR3 is built from 15 residues. V lost 2 bases and J lost 7; bases outside the gene matches: 9. CDR3 amino acids: CASSERDRREAGYTF. In nucleotides, the CDR3 is TGTGCCAGCAGTGAACGGGACAGGAGGGAAGCTGGCTACACCTTC.